This entry concerns a single T cell receptor (beta chain). TCRdb's copy holds only in-frame clones and misses some; the assay was immunoSEQ multiplex PCR. The repertoire consists of under 110,000 clones, with over 65% occurring once and the leading ten covering 2% to 3%. V was pared by 1 base and J by 2 bases, with 12 bases between. Germline CDR1 and CDR2: LNHDA and SQIVND (reference sequence). This CDR3 has 15 amino acids. Alongside CTLA-4 blockade with ipilimumab, patients with chemo-refractory metastatic non-small-cell lung cancer received focal radiation. These data originate in a study of radiotherapy plus CTLA-4 blockade in lung cancer. Whole-study context: The study recorded objective responses in around a sixth of patients and disease control in 31%.

The clonotype comes from a human donor with non-small cell lung cancer that progressed on radiotherapy plus ipilimumab. Some clones in this sample may be carry-over from other donors' samples. The chain uses TRBV19 and TRBJ2-7, with a possible D match to TRBD1 (5 bases). Material: peripheral blood, obtained from a patient treated with radiotherapy plus ipilimumab. The CDR3 sequence is CASSIGQLSTYEQYF. The CDR3 DNA is TGTGCCAGTAGTATAGGACAGTTATCCACCTACGAGCAGTACTTC.